The 14 T cell receptor beta chains in this list originate from one sample, sequenced in a study of shared clonotypes between healthy human individuals. Repertoires were generated with immunoSEQ multiplex PCR, while TCRdb's copy carries only in-frame clones and drops some. The sample has about 2.5 million clones, roughly 92% seen once. The source material was naive CD4+ T cells from PBMCs. Stated subset: CD45RA+ positively selected. The source is a young man in good health. Some clones in this sample may be carry-over from other donors' samples.

The chain employs TRBV30 and TRBJ1-5; 9 bases map to TRBD1. This CDR3 region has 14 residues. CDR1 is GTSNPN, CDR2 SVGIG, per germline (reference sequence). The trim removed 3 bases at V and 7 bases at J, leaving 7 bases unmatched. The CDR3 sequence is CAWSLQGATQPQHF. The DNA for the CDR3 is TGTGCCTGGAGCCTACAGGGGGCAACCCAGCCCCAGCATTTT.

The J gene is TRBJ2-2, the V gene TRBV21-1; the table's D gene call, TRBD1, was not cross checked with the DNA. TRBV21-1 is shown as a pseudogene. This CDR3 comprises 14 residues. This CDR3 reads CASTPGQGSLTLFF. CDR3 bases: TGTGCCAGCACCCCGGGACAGGGCTCCCTCACGCTGTTTTTT.

V usage is TRBV18 and J usage is TRBJ2-6; TRBD1 matches at 8 bases. CDR1 and CDR2 (germline): KGHSH, LQKENI. After removal of 6 bases from V and 2 bases from J, the junction contained 3 bases not matched to a gene. CDR3 length: 15 residues. CDR3 nucleotide sequence: TGTGCCAGCTCGACGACAGGGGCTGGGGCCAACGTCCTGACTTTC. Protein: CASSTTGAGANVLTF.

The chain recombines TRBV5-5 with TRBJ1-2; TRBD1 aligns across 7 bases. The germline CDR1 and CDR2 sequences are SGHKS and YYEKEE (reference sequence). V shed 4 bases, J shed 0 bases, and the junction held 6 bases outside the gene matches. There are 15 residues in the CDR3. This chain's CDR3 is CASSRWGQPNYGYTF. CDR3 DNA sequence: TGTGCCAGCAGCCGCTGGGGACAGCCTAACTATGGCTACACCTTC.

V usage is TRBV10-3 and J usage is TRBJ1-1; D possibly corresponds to TRBD1 (5 bases). Trimming took 0 bases from V and 1 from J, leaving 18 bases between them. Germline V gene sequence: CDR1 ENHRY, CDR2 SYGVKD. The CDR3 sequence is 18 residues long. The CDR3 sequence is CAISESRDPQDRNTEAFF. CDR3 DNA: TGTGCCATCAGTGAGTCTCGGGACCCACAAGACAGGAACACTGAAGCTTTCTTT.

V is TRBV7-9 and J is TRBJ1-2, with 7 bases matching TRBD1. Losses at the gene ends were 5 bases for V and 3 bases for J; bases not matched to a gene: 6. The CDR3 length is 14 residues. CDR1 and CDR2 from the germline V gene are SEHNR and FQNEAQ (reference sequence). CDR3 DNA: TGTGCCAGCAGCCTGCCAGGGGGGGACTATGGCTACACCTTC. This encodes CASSLPGGDYGYTF. Combining the CDR3 with reference TRBV7-9 and TRBJ1-2 gives the whole variable domain DTGVSQNPRHKITKRGQNVTFRCDPISEHNRLYWYRQTLGQGPEFLTYFQNEAQLEKSRLLSDRFSAERPKGSFSTLEIQRTEQGDSAMYLCASSLPGGDYGYTFGSGTRLTVV.

The V gene is TRBV11-3, the J gene TRBJ2-1; the D call may be TRBD1 or TRBD2 (6 bases each). V was trimmed by 4 bases and J by 3 bases, leaving 16 bases between them. Per the germline V gene, CDR1 is SGHNT and CDR2 is YENEEA. The CDR3 covers 16 residues. The CDR3 loop reads CASSSEGGGLYNEQFF. In DNA form, the CDR3 reads TGTGCCAGCAGCTCGGAGGGGGGCGGGCTCTACAATGAGCAGTTCTTC.

The V and J genes are TRBV9 and TRBJ2-7, with D possibly being TRBD2 (6 bases). Germline assignment: CDR1 SGDLS and CDR2 YYNGEE. This CDR3 contains 13 residues. V lost 2 bases to trimming and J lost 5 bases, with 11 bases between them. The CDR3 loop reads CASSVRWGDEQYF. CDR3 sequence (DNA): TGTGCCAGCAGCGTTCGGTGGGGGGACGAGCAGTACTTC.

A note on this clone: Different DNA sequences within this sample yield the same CDR3. This chain links TRBV18 with TRBJ1-1; D unclear. The germline V gene has CDR1 KGHSH and CDR2 LQKENI. Trimming shortened V by 3 bases and J by 0 bases, and 5 bases separated the two germline ends. The CDR3 is 13 residues long. CDR3 region: CASSPDMNTEAFF. CDR3 nucleotides: TGTGCCAGCTCACCCGACATGAACACTGAAGCTTTCTTT.

The V and J genes are TRBV5-4 and TRBJ2-1; D is undetermined. Germline CDR1 and CDR2: SGHNT and YYREEE (reference sequence). Trimming removed 5 bases from V and 0 bases from J, with 15 bases in between. This CDR3 is built from 16 residues. CDR3 loop: CASSRADGYSYNEQFF. The CDR3 DNA reads TGTGCCAGCAGTCGTGCGGACGGTTACTCCTACAATGAGCAGTTCTTC.

Points on this clone: The sample contains more than one DNA sequence encoding this CDR3. V and J are TRBV10-3 and TRBJ1-1, with unresolved D. The V gene's germline CDR1 is ENHRY and CDR2 SYGVKD. There are 13 residues in the CDR3. The V end lost 2 bases, the J end lost 0 bases, and 4 bases lay between the germline ends. CDR3: CAISETLNTEAFF. CDR3 bases: TGTGCCATCAGTGAGACTCTGAACACTGAAGCTTTCTTT.

The chain couples TRBV27 to TRBJ2-1, with a weak D call TRBD2 (6 bases). There are 13 residues in the CDR3. Germline V gene sequence: CDR1 MNHEY, CDR2 SMNVEV (reference sequence). The V end lost 6 bases, the J end lost 10 bases, and 16 bases lay between the germline ends. The CDR3 region has the DNA TGTGCCAGCAGACCACTGGGGGGACGGGAGCAGTTCTTC. Translating it yields CASRPLGGREQFF.

This chain uses TRBV5-1 with TRBJ2-1, with D perhaps TRBD2 (5 bases). The germline V gene encodes CDR1 SGHRS and CDR2 YFSETQ. V lost 5 bases and J lost 3, with 12 bases in between. The CDR3 totals 14 residues. The chain's CDR3 is CASRRTPYYNEQFF. DNA for the CDR3: TGCGCCAGCAGGAGGACTCCCTACTACAATGAGCAGTTCTTC.

The chain links TRBV6-6 to TRBJ2-1; 7 positions match TRBD1. The trim removed 5 bases at V and 0 bases at J, leaving 4 bases unmatched. This CDR3 spans 15 amino acids. Germline-derived CDR1 and CDR2 are MNHNY and SVGAGI (reference sequence). The CDR3 spells CASSMRGLSYNEQFF. CDR3 DNA: TGTGCCAGCAGTATGAGGGGGCTCTCCTACAATGAGCAGTTCTTC.